The TCR beta chain described here comes from a study of blood T cell repertoires in COVID-19. Assay used: immunoSEQ multiplex PCR; TCRdb lists only in-frame clones, some missing. The table has around 300,000 clones, around 82% seen once. The ends lost 4 bases at V and 6 bases at J; junction bases unmatched: 0. There are 12 residues in the CDR3. The germline V gene has CDR1 SGHNT and CDR2 YENEEA. This clone has only one observation. The TCR originated in a man aged 25 to 40 with active or convalescent COVID-19. Sequencing was performed on peripheral blood. The rearrangement links TRBV11-3 to TRBJ2-4, with 7 nucleotides matching TRBD1. The DNA of the CDR3 is TGTGCCAGCAGCTACAGGGGAAACATTCAGTACTTC. Its translation is CASSYRGNIQYF.